This T cell receptor beta chain is from a study of blood T cell repertoires in COVID-19. Looking at the study overall: Both acute and convalescent COVID-19 samples were obtained from the United States, Italy and Spain. Sources were T cells, B-cell-depleted T cells, or PBMCs; the material itself was cDNA or gDNA.

In the original workflow: Amplifying reference gene primers gave estimates of nucleated cell counts. Sequenced by immunoSEQ multiplex PCR; TCRdb stores in-frame clones only, minus some. Clone size and V and J calls were adopted from that table, with D and trimming inferred from the DNA. The table includes roughly 150,000 clones, roughly 82% detected once. The CDR3 sequence is 15 residues long. With 6 bases removed from V and 4 bases from J, the gap between germline ends came to 18 bases. From germline, CDR1 is MNHEY and CDR2 SVGAGI. Sequenced input: peripheral blood. This sequence was found in a woman in her fifties or sixties with acute or convalescent COVID-19. V usage is TRBV6-5 and J usage is TRBJ1-2; D is ambiguous. The CDR3 is CASRSWQDSLYGYTF. CDR3 nucleotide sequence: TGTGCCAGCAGATCTTGGCAGGACTCGCTCTATGGCTACACCTTC.